Listed below are T cell receptor beta chains from one sample, sequenced in a study of blood T cell repertoires in COVID-19. Libraries were prepared by immunoSEQ multiplex PCR; TCRdb keeps only in-frame clonotypes and omits some of them. Of about 180,000 clones detected, roughly 90% appear once; the ten largest clones hold less than 1.5%. Sequencing was carried out using PBMCs or T cells enriched from blood (not recorded which). The receptors were gathered from a human donor with acute COVID-19. The donor label of this sample is uncertain. Each CDR3 is given with its conserved first and last residue. The D gene is left open where the match is weak. Rows give clone size only sometimes, using once, few, many, or a class for an expanded clone.

TRBJ2-3,.,.,TRBV5-5,CASSLVAGSTDTQYF,TGTGCCAGCAGCTTGGTGGCAGGTTCGACAGATACGCAGTATTTT
TRBJ1-5,.,.,TRBV5-6,CASSSGGSNQPQHF,TGTGCCAGCAGTTCGGGTGGTAGCAATCAGCCCCAGCATTTT
TRBJ2-3,.,.,TRBV7-2,CASSLSAGDVDTQYF,TGTGCCAGCAGCTTATCGGCAGGGGATGTAGATACGCAGTATTTT
TRBJ1-6,.,.,TRBV6-4,CASSQVYNSPLHF,TGTGCCAGCAGTCAGGTCTATAATTCACCCCTCCACTTT
TRBJ1-4,.,.,TRBV3-1/TRBV3-2,CASSQRGGTEKLFF,TGTGCCAGCAGCCAACGAGGCGGCACCGAAAAACTGTTTTTT
TRBJ2-7,.,TRBD1,TRBV11-2,CASSLSGGPWSYEQYF,TGTGCCAGCAGCTTATCAGGGGGCCCCTGGTCCTACGAGCAGTACTTC
TRBJ2-3,once,.,TRBV19,CASRGADTQYF,TGTGCCAGTAGGGGGGCGGATACGCAGTATTTT
TRBJ1-1,few,.,TRBV4-2,CASSQGGARDTEAFF,TGTGCCAGCAGCCAAGGCGGGGCGAGGGACACTGAAGCTTTCTTT
TRBJ2-7,.,.,TRBV7-9,CASSLVGASEYEQYF,TGTGCCAGCAGCTTAGTGGGGGCCAGCGAATACGAGCAGTACTTC
TRBJ2-4,.,.,TRBV12-3/TRBV12-4,CASSLQYIQYF,TGTGCCAGCAGTTTACAGTACATTCAGTACTTC
TRBJ1-2,.,.,TRBV7-2,CASSWTVPPYGYTF,TGTGCCAGCAGCTGGACAGTTCCACCATATGGCTACACCTTC